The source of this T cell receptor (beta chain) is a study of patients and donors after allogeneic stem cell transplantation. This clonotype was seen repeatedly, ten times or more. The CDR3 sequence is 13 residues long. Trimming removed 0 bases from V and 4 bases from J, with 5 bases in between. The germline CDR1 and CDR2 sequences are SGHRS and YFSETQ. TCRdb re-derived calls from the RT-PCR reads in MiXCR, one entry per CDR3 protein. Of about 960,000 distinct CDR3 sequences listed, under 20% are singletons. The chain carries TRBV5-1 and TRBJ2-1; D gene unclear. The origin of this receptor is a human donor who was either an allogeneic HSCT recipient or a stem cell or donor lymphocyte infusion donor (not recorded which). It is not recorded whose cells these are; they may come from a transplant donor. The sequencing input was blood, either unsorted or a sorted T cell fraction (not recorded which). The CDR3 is CASSLDGYNEQFF. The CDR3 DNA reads TGCGCCAGCAGCTTGGACGGATACAATGAGCAGTTCTTC. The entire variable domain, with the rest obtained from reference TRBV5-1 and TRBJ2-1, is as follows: KAGVTQTPRYLIKTRGQQVTLSCSPISGHRSVSWYQQTPGQGLQFLFEYFSETQRNKGNFPGRFSGRQFSNSRSEMNVSTLELGDSALYLCASSLDGYNEQFFGPGTRLTVL.